Below, 22 T cell receptor beta chains from the same sample are listed, as sequenced in a study of blood T cells in healthy people across ages. PCR was performed a second time for about 7 to 12 cycles using a sample-barcoded 5' primer and a J-beta primer mix. TCRdb reprocessed the 5' RACE reads with MiXCR, giving one entry per CDR3 protein. The sample has about 770,000 distinct CDR3 sequences, 44% seen once; the top ten hold about a fifth. Sequenced sample: blood. Every receptor here comes from a man aged 55 to 70 in good health.

The chain couples TRBV29-1 to TRBJ2-2; no definite D call. Germline V gene data show CDR1 as SQVTM and CDR2 as ANQGSEA. The CDR3 totals 14 residues. V was trimmed by 3 bases and J by 1 base, leaving 9 bases between them. In nucleotides, the CDR3 is TGCAGCGTTGAGGACGGATTGAACACCGGGGAGCTGTTTTTT. It is translated as CSVEDGLNTGELFF.

The chain combines TRBV4-2 with TRBJ2-5; TRBD2 agrees at 7 bases. V trimming: 1 base; J trimming: 2 bases; junction bases outside the gene matches: 7. Germline V gives CDR1 LGHNA, CDR2 YNFKEQ. The CDR3 length is 16 residues. CDR3 sequence (DNA): TGTGCCAGCAGCCAAGTCGAGCGGGGTTGGCAAGAGACCCAGTACTTC. It codes for CASSQVERGWQETQYF.

This clonotype was detected a few times. V and J are TRBV11-1 and TRBJ2-5; D tentatively fits TRBD1 or TRBD2 (5 bases each). This CDR3 contains 11 residues. CDR1 is SGHAT, CDR2 FQDESV, per germline (reference sequence). V lost 8 bases to trimming and J lost 4 bases, with 8 bases between them. Here the CDR3 DNA reads TGTGCCAGCCGGGACGGAGAGACCCAGTACTTC. This translates into CASRDGETQYF.

The CDR3 protein is CSARVSRFYEQYF. The CDR3 region has the DNA TGCAGTGCTAGAGTATCAAGGTTCTACGAGCAGTACTTC. V and J are TRBV20-1 and TRBJ2-7; no firm D call. Deletions cut 1 base from V and 3 bases from J, with 10 bases between. The CDR3 spans 13 residues. Germline CDR1 and CDR2: DFQATT and SNEGSKA (reference sequence).

V usage is TRBV5-6 and J usage is TRBJ2-1, with 9 positions matching TRBD2. Germline V gene sequence: CDR1 SGHDT, CDR2 YYEEEE. V was clipped by 1 base and J by 4 bases; unmatched bases: 6. The CDR3 runs to 16 residues. This CDR3 reads CASSLILSGGYNEQFF. The CDR3 DNA reads TGTGCCAGCAGCTTGATTCTCAGCGGGGGGTACAATGAGCAGTTCTTC.

This clonotype was recorded many times. This chain uses TRBV29-1 with TRBJ2-7; unclear D gene. The CDR3 extends over 11 amino acids. Deletions cut 2 bases from V and 3 bases from J, with 5 bases between. Germline V CDR1 and CDR2: SQVTM, ANQGSEA. The chain's CDR3 is CSVEKSYEQYF. As DNA, the CDR3 is TGCAGCGTTGAAAAAAGCTACGAGCAGTACTTC.

This clonotype was seen more than once but under ten times. The rearrangement links TRBV6-1 to TRBJ2-7; tentatively, D is TRBD2 (6 bases). There are 14 residues in the CDR3. Trimming took off 6 bases at V and 4 bases at J, with 16 bases between the two ends. Germline lookup yields CDR1 MNHNS and CDR2 SASEGT. The CDR3 DNA sequence: TGTGCCAGCAGCCCAACGCCGCGGGGTTACGAGCAGTACTTC. This encodes CASSPTPRGYEQYF.

The rearrangement joins TRBV6-2 or TRBV6-3 to TRBJ1-2, with unresolved D. V lost 6 bases and J lost 2, with 13 bases in between. The germline V gene has CDR1 MNHEY and CDR2 SVGEGT. The CDR3 loop spans 14 amino acids. CDR3 bases: TGTGCCAGCAGACTGGGGATCTCAAACTATGGCTACACCTTC. Its translation: CASRLGISNYGYTF.

V usage is TRBV20-1 and J usage is TRBJ2-7, with TRBD2 matching over 12 bases. The J call is uncertain, as TRBJ2-5 better fits the DNA end. The V gene's germline CDR1 is DFQATT and CDR2 SNEGSKA (reference sequence). The length of the CDR3 is 16 residues. The CDR3 nucleotides are TGCAGTGCCCCCAATCTAGCGGGGGGGCCGCGGGAGACCCAGTACTTC. Its protein is CSAPNLAGGPRETQYF.

This sequence joins TRBV20-1 and TRBJ2-3; the D is unclear. V shed 1 base and J shed 4 bases, with 6 bases lying between them. The CDR3 is 12 amino acids. CDR1 and CDR2 (germline): DFQATT, SNEGSKA (reference sequence). For the CDR3, the DNA is TGCAGTGCTAGAGTCCGGCCAGATACGCAGTATTTT. This translates into CSARVRPDTQYF.

The chain links TRBV5-1 to TRBJ2-3, with 7 bases aligning to TRBD1. This CDR3 has 15 amino acids. With 4 bases clipped from V and 4 bases from J, the junction kept 9 bases outside the gene matches. Looked up from germline, CDR1 is SGHRS and CDR2 is YFSETQ. CDR3 protein: CASSPRTGSPDTQYF. DNA of the CDR3: TGCGCCAGCAGCCCTAGGACAGGTAGCCCAGATACGCAGTATTTT.

This clonotype was seen repeatedly, ten times or more. The chain combines TRBV4-3 with TRBJ1-6; no reliable D call. Trimming took 1 base from V and 8 from J, leaving 6 bases between them. The CDR3 is made up of 13 amino acids. Per the germline V gene, CDR1 is LGHNA and CDR2 is YSLEER. This CDR3 is CASSQVPYSPLHF. The DNA of the CDR3 is TGCGCCAGCAGCCAAGTTCCCTATTCACCCCTCCACTTT.

The V gene is TRBV7-9, the J gene TRBJ1-5; D gene ambiguous. The length of the CDR3 is 14 residues. The germline V gene encodes CDR1 SEHNR and CDR2 FQNEAQ (reference sequence). With 4 bases removed from V and 4 bases from J, the gap between germline ends came to 11 bases. The DNA for the CDR3 is TGTGCCAGCAGCTATGACGGTGGGAATCAGCCCCAGCATTTT. Protein: CASSYDGGNQPQHF. The full variable domain, with the rest looked up from reference TRBV7-9 and TRBJ1-5, is DTGVSQNPRHKITKRGQNVTFRCDPISEHNRLYWYRQTLGQGPEFLTYFQNEAQLEKSRLLSDRFSAERPKGSFSTLEIQRTEQGDSAMYLCASSYDGGNQPQHFGDGTRLSIL.

A single count supports this clonotype. A clone one base away is much larger, so this may be a read error. The rearrangement uses TRBV7-8 and TRBJ2-4; 7 nucleotides agree with TRBD1. The J call is doubtful: the DNA matches TRBJ2-7 better. This CDR3 has 14 amino acids. Germline CDR1 SGHVS, CDR2 FQNEAQ. The CDR3 spells CASSLGGTVYEQYF. CDR3 sequence (DNA): TGTGCCAGCAGCTTAGGAGGGACAGTCTACGAGCAGTACTTC.

The chain joins TRBV24-1 to TRBJ2-5, with D perhaps matching TRBD1 or TRBD2 (5 bases each). CDR3 length: 14 amino acids. V was trimmed by 7 bases and J by 3 bases, leaving 14 bases between them. Per germline, CDR1 KGHDR and CDR2 SFDVKD. The DNA of the CDR3 is TGTGCCACCAGGGGCCGGGGCCAAGAAGAGACCCAGTACTTC. This gives the protein CATRGRGQEETQYF.

The chain employs TRBV30 and TRBJ2-7, with a weak D call TRBD2 (5 bases). V was pared by 5 bases and J by 6 bases, with 17 bases between. CDR1 GTSNPN and CDR2 SVGIG come from the germline V gene (reference sequence). This CDR3 is 13 amino acids long. The CDR3 DNA reads TGTGCCTGGGCCCGACCGGGAACCTGCGAGCAGTACTTC. Translation: CAWARPGTCEQYF.

This clonotype has only a few counts. The chain couples TRBV4-3 to TRBJ2-5, with D hard to call. In germline, CDR1 is LGHNA, CDR2 YSLEER. The V end was cut by 0 bases, the J end by 1 base, with 9 bases between. The CDR3 is 15 amino acids. The CDR3 sequence is CASSQDLGSQETQYF. The CDR3 nucleotides read TGCGCCAGCAGCCAAGATTTAGGCAGCCAAGAGACCCAGTACTTC.

This clonotype was counted between two and nine times. CDR3 sequence reads: CASSLVVGPTDTQYF. Written as DNA, the CDR3 is TGCGCCAGCAGCTTGGTCGTGGGGCCCACAGATACGCAGTATTTT. V and J are TRBV5-1 and TRBJ2-3, with D maybe TRBD1 (5 bases). Trimming stripped 0 bases from V and 2 bases from J, with 10 bases between. The CDR3 sequence is 15 residues long. Germline-derived CDR1 and CDR2 are SGHRS and YFSETQ.

On this clonotype: This may come from a read error, since a much larger clone is one base off. CDR3 protein: CSVAGPEAKNIQYF. In DNA form, the CDR3 reads TGCAGCGTTGCGGGCCCCGAAGCCAAAAACATTCAGTACTTC. The V gene is TRBV29-1, the J gene TRBJ2-4; D ambiguous. The germline V gene has CDR1 SQVTM and CDR2 ANQGSEA. The CDR3 loop spans 14 amino acids. Trimming removed 4 bases at V and 0 bases at J, with 10 bases between.

This clonotype was found once. The germline gene is not matched at one end of the junction; a read error may be the cause. The V gene is TRBV11-2, the J gene TRBJ1-2; TRBD1 matches at 8 bases. CDR3 length equals 14 residues. CDR1 and CDR2 from the germline V gene are SGHAT and FQNNGV. CDR3 nucleotide sequence: TGTGCCAGCAGCTCGACAGGGGTTAACTATGACTACACCTTC. The encoded protein is CASSSTGVNYDYTF. Using reference TRBV11-2 and TRBJ1-2 for the parts outside the CDR3, the full variable domain is EAGVAQSPRYKIIEKRQSVAFWCNPISGHATLYWYQQILGQGPKLLIQFQNNGVVDDSQLPKDRFSAERLKGVDSTLKIQPAKLEDSAVYLCASSSTGVNYDYTFGSGTRLTVV.

This chain uses TRBV7-2 with TRBJ2-7, with D possibly being TRBD1 or TRBD2 (5 bases each). The CDR3 runs to 19 residues. Trimming took 2 bases from V and 7 from J, leaving 30 bases between them. Germline V gives CDR1 SGHTA, CDR2 FQGNSA. The chain's CDR3 is CASSLSGTRRSNSYNEQYF. Here the CDR3 DNA reads TGTGCCAGCAGCTTATCTGGGACCAGACGGTCGAATTCCTACAATGAGCAGTACTTC.

This rearrangement joins TRBV30 to TRBJ1-5, with TRBD1 identical over 7 bases. Trimming at V came to 1 base and at J to 10 bases, leaving 10 bases not matched to a gene. The length of the CDR3 is 14 residues. Germline V gene lookup returns CDR1 GTSNPN and CDR2 SVGIG (reference sequence). Written as DNA, the CDR3 is TGTGCCTGGAGTGGGCTAGGGGGCTCGGATCCCCAGCATTTT. It translates to CAWSGLGGSDPQHF.